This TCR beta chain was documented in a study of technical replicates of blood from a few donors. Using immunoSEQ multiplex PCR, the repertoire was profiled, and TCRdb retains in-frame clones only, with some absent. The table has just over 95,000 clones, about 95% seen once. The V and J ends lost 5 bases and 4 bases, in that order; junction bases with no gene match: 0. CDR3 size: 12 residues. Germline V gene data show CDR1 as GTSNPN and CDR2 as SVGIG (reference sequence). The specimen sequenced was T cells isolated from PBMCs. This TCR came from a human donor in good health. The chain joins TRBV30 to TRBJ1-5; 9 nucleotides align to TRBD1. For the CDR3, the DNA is TGTGCCTGGGGGACAGGGAATCAGCCCCAGCATTTT. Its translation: CAWGTGNQPQHF.